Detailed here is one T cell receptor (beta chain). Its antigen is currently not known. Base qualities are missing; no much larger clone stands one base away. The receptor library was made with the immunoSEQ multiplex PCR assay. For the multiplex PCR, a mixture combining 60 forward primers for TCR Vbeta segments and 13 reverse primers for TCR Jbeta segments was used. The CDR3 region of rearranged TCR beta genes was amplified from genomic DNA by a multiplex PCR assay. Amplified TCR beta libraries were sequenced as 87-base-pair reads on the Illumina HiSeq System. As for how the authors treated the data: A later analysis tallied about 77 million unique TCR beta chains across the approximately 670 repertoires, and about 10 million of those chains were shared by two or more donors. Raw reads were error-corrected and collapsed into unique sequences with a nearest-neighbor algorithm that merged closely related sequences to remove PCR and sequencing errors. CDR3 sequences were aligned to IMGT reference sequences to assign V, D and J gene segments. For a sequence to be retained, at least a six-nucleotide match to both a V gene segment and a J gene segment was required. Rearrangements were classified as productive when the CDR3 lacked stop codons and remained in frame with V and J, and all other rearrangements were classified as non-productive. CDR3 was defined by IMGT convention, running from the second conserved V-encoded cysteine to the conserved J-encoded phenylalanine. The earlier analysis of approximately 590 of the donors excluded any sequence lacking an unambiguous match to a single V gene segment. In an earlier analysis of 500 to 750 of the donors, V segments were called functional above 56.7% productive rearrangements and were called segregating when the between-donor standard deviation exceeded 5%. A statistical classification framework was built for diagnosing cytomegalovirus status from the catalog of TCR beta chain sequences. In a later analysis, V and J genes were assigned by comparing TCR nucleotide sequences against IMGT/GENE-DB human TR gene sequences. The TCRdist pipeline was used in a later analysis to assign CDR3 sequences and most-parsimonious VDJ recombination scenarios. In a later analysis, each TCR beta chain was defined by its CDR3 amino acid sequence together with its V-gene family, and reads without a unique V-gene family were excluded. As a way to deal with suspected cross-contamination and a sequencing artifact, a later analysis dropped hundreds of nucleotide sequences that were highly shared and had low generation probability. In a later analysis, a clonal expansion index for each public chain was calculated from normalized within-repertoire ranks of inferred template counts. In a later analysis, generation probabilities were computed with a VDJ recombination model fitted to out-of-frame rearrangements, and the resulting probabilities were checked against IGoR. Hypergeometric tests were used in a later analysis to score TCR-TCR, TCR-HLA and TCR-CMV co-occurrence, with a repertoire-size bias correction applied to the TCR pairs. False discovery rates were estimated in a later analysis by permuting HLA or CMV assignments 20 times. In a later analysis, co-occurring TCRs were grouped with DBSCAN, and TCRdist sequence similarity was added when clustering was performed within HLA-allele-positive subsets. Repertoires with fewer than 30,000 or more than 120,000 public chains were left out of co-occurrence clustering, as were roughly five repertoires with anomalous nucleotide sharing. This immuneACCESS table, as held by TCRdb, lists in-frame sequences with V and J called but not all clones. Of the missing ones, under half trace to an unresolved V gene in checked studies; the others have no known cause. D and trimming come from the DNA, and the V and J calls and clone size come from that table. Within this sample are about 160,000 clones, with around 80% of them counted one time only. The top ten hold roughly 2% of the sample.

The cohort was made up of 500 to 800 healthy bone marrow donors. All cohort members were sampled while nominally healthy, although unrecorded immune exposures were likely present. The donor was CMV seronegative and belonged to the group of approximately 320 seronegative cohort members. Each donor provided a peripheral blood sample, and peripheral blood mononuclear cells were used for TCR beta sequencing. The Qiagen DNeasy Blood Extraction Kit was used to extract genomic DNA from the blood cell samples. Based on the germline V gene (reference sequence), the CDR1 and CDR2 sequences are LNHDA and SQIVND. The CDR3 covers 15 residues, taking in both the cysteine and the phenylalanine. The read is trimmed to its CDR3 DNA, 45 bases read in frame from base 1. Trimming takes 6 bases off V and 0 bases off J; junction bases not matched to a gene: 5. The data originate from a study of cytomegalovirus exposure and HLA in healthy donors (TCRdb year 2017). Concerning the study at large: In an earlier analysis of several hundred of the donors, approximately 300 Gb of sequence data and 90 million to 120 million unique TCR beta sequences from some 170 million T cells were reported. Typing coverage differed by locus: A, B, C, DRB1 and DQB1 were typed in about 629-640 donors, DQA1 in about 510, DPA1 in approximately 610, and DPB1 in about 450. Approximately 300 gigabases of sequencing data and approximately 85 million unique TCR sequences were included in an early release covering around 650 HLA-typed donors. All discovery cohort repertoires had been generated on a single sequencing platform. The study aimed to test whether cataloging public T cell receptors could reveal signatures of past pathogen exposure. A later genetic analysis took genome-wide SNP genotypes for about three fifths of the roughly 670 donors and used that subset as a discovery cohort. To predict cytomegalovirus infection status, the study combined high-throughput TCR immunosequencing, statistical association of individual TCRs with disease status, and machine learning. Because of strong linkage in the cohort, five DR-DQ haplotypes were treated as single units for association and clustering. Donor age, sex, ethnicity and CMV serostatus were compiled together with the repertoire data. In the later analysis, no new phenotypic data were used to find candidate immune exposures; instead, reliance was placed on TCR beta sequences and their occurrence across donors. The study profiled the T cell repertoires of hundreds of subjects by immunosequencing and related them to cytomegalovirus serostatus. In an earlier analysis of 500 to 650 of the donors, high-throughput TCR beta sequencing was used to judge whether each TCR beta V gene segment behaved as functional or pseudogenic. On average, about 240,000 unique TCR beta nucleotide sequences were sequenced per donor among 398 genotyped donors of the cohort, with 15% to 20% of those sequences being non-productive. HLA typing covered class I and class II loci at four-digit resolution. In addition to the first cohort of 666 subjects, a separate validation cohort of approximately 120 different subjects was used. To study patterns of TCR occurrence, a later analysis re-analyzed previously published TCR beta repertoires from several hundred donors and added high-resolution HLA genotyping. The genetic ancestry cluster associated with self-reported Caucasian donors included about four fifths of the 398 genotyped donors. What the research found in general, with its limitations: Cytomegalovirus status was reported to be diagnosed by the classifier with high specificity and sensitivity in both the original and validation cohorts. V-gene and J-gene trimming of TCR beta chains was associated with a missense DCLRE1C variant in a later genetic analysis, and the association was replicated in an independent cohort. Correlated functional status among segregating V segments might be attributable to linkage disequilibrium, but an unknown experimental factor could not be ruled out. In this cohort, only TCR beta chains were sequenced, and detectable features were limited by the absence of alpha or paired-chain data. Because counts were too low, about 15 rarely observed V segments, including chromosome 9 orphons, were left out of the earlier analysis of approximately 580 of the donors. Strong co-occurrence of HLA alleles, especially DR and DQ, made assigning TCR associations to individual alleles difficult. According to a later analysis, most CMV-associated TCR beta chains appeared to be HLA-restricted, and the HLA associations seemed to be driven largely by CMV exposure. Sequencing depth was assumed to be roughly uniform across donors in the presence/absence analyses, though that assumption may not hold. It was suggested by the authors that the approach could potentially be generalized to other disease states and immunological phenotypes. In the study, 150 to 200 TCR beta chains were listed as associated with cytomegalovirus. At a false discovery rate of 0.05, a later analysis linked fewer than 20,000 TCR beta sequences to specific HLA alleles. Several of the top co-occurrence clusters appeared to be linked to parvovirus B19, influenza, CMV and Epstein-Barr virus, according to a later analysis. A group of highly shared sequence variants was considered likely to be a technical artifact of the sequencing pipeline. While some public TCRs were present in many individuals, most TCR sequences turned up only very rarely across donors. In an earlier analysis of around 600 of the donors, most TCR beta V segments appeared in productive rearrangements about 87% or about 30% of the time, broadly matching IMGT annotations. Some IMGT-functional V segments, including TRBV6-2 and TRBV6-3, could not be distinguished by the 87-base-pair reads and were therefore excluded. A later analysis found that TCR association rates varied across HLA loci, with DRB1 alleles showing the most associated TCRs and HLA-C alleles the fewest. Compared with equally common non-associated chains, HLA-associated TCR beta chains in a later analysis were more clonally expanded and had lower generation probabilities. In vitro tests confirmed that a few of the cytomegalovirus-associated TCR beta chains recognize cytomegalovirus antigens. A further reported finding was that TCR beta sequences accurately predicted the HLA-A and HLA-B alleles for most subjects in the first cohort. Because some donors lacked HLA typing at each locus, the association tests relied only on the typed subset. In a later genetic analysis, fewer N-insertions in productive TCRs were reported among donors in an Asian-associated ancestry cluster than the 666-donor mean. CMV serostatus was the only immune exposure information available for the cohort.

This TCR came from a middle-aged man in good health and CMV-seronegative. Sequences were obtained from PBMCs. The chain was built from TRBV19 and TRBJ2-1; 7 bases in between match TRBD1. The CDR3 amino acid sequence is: CASRMDRSSYNEQFF. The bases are TGTGCCAGTAGAATGGACAGGAGCTCCTACAATGAGCAGTTCTTC.